This TCR beta chain was identified during a study of cytomegalovirus exposure and HLA in healthy donors. The CDR3 totals 18 residues. V shed 7 bases and J shed 8 bases, with 32 bases lying between them. Per germline, CDR1 ENHRY and CDR2 SYGVKD. PCR involved 60 Vbeta and 13 Jbeta primers. Per the study methods: The authors later counted roughly 87 million unique TCR beta chains, approximately 12 million of them shared. The assay was immunoSEQ multiplex PCR, and TCRdb's table has in-frame clones only and misses some. V, J and clone size are those of that table, while D and trimming were read from the DNA. Here the sample spans approximately 190,000 clones, 81% being singletons. On this clone itself: The target antigen is unknown.

General observations from the study: Rarity marked most TCR sequences, yet some public TCRs occurred in many donors. A later analysis found TCR association rates differed by HLA locus, highest for DRB1 and lowest for HLA-C.

The TCR comes from a man between 40 and 49 years old in good health and CMV-seropositive. The material sequenced was PBMCs. The genes are TRBV10-3 and TRBJ1-1, with D perhaps TRBD1 (5 bases). The CDR3 coding sequence is TGTGCCATCAAATGGGGCAGGCCAGGGCCCTTTGTTGGGCAAGAAGCTTTCTTT. Its translation is CAIKWGRPGPFVGQEAFF.